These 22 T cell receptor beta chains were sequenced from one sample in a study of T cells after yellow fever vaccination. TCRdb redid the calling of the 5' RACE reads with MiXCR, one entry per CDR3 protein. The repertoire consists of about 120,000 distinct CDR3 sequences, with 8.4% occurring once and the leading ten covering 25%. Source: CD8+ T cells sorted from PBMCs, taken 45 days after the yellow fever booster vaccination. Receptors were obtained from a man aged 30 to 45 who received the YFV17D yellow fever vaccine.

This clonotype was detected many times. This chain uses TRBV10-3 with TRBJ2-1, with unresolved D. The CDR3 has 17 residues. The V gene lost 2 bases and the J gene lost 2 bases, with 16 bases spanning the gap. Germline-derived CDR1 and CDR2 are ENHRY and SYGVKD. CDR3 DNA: TGTGCCATCAGTGAGGCCACTTCTCTCCTCACCTACAATGAGCAGTTCTTC. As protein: CAISEATSLLTYNEQFF.

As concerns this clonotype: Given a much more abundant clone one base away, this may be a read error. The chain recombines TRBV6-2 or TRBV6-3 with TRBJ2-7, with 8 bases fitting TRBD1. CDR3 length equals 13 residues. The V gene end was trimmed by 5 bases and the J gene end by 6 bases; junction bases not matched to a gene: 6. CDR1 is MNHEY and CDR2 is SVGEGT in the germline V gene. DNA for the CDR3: TGTGCCAGCAGTCGACAGGGGATTGGCGAGCAGTACTTC. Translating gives CASSRQGIGEQYF.

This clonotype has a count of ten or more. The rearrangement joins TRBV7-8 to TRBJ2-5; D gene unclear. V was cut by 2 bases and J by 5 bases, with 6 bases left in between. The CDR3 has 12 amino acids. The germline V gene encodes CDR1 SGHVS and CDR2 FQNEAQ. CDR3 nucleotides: TGTGCCAGCAGCTTATTTGGGGAGACCCAGTACTTC. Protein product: CASSLFGETQYF.

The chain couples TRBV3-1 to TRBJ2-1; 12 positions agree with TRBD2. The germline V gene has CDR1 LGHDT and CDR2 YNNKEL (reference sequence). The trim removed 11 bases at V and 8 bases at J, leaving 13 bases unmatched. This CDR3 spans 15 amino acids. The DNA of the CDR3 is TGTGCCTCCAGCCATTCGACTAGCGGGAGTTATGAGCAGTTCTTC. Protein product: CASSHSTSGSYEQFF.

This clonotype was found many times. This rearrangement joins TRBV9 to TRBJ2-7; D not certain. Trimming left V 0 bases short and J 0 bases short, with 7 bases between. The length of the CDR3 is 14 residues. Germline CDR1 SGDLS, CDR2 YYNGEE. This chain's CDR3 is CASSVEDDSYEQYF. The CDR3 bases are TGTGCCAGCAGCGTAGAAGATGACTCCTACGAGCAGTACTTC.

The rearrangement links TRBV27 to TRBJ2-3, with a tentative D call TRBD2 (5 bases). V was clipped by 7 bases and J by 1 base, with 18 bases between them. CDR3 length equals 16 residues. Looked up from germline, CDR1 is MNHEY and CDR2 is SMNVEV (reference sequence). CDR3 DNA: TGTGCCAGCACCGAGATAGCGAGCCCCGGCACAGATACGCAGTATTTT. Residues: CASTEIASPGTDTQYF.

CDR3 DNA: TGTGCCAGCAGCTTTTCTAGCCCCACAGATACGCAGTATTTT. Encoded protein: CASSFSSPTDTQYF. The chain links TRBV7-2 to TRBJ2-3, with D possibly matching TRBD2 (5 bases). The CDR3 sequence is 14 residues long. Trimming left V 3 bases short and J 2 bases short, with 9 bases between. Germline CDR1 is SGHTA and CDR2 is FQGNSA.

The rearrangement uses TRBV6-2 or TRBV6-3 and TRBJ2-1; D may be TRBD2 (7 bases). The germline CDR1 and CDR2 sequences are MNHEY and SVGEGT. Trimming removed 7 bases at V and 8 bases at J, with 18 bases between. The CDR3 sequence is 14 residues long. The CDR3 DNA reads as TGTGCCAGCATAGGGGGACTAAGTATCGATGAGCAGTTCTTC. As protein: CASIGGLSIDEQFF.

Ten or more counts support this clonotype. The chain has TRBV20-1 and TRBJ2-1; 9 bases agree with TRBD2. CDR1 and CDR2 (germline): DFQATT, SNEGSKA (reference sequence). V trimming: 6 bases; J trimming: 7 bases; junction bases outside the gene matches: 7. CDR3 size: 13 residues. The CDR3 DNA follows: TGCAGTGCGCTGGCGGGAGGGGGAAATGAGCAGTTCTTC. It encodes CSALAGGGNEQFF.

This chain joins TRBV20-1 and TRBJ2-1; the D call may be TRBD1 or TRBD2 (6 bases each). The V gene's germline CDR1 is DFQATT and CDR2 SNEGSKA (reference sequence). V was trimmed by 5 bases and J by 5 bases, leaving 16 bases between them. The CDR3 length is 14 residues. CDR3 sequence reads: CSASQGLAHNEQFF. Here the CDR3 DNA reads TGCAGTGCTTCTCAGGGGCTAGCGCACAATGAGCAGTTCTTC.

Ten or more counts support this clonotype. CDR3 residues: CASSPLPRRGTYEQFF. For the CDR3, the DNA is TGTGCCAGCAGCCCCCTCCCTCGCCGGGGGACTTATGAGCAGTTCTTC. J is TRBJ2-1 and V is TRBV28; D is possibly TRBD2 (6 bases). The V end was cut by 6 bases, the J end by 8 bases, with 23 bases between. This CDR3 has 16 residues. Germline CDR1 reads MDHEN; CDR2 reads SYDVKM.

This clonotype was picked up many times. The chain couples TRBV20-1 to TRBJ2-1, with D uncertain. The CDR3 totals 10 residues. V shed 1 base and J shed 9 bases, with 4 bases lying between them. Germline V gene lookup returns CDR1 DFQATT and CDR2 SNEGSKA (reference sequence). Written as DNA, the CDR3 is TGCAGTGCTAGAGTGGGTGAGCAGTTCTTC. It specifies CSARVGEQFF.

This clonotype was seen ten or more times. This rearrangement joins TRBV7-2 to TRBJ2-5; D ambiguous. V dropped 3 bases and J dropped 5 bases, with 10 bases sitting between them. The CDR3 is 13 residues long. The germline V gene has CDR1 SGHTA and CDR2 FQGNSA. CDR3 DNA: TGTGCCAGCAGCTTGTGGGGATGGGAGACCCAGTACTTC. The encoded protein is CASSLWGWETQYF. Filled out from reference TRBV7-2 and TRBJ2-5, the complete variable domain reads GAGVSQSPSNKVTEKGKDVELRCDPISGHTALYWYRQSLGQGLEFLIYFQGNSAPDKSGLPSDRFSAERTGGSVSTLTIQRTQQEDSAVYLCASSLWGWETQYFGPGTRLLVL.

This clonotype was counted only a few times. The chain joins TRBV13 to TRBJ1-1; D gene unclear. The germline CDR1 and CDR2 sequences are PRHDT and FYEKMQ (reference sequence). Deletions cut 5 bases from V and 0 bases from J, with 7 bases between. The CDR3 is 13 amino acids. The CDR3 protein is CASSPKVNTEAFF. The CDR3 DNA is TGTGCCAGCAGCCCCAAAGTGAACACTGAAGCTTTCTTT.

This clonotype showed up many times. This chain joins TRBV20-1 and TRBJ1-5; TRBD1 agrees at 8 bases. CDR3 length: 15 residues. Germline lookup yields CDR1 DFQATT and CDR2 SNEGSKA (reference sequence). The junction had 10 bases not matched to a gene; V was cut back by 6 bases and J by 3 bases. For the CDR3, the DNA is TGCAGTGCCGCGGACAGGGCCGTAGACAATCAGCCCCAGCATTTT. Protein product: CSAADRAVDNQPQHF.

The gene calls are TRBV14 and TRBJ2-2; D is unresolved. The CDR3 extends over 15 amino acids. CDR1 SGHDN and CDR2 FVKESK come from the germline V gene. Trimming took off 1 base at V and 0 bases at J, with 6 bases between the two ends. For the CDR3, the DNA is TGTGCCAGCAGCCAAGGACCTACGAACACCGGGGAGCTGTTTTTT. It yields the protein CASSQGPTNTGELFF.

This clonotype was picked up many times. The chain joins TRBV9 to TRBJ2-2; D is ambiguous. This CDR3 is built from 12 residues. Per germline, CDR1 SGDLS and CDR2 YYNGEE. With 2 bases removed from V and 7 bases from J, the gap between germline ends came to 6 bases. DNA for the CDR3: TGTGCCAGCAGCGTTACCAGCGGGGAGCTGTTTTTT. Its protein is CASSVTSGELFF.

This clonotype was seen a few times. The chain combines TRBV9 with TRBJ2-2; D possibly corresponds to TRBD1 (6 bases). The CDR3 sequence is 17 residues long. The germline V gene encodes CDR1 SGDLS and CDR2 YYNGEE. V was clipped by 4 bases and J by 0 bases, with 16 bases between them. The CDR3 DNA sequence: TGTGCCAGCAGCCCAGGGGTGGCCGGAGCGAACACCGGGGAGCTGTTTTTT. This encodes CASSPGVAGANTGELFF.

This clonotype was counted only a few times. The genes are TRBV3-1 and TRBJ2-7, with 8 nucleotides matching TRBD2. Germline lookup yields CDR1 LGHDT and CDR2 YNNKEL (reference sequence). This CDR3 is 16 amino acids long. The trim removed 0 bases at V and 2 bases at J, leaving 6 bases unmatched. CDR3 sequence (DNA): TGTGCCAGCAGCCAAGACTACGGGAGGGTAACCTACGAGCAGTACTTC. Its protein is CASSQDYGRVTYEQYF.

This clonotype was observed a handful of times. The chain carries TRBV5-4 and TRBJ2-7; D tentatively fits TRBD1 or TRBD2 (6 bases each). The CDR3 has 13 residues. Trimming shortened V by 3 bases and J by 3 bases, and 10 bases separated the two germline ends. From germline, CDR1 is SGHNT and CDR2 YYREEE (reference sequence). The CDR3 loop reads CASSSEGGYEQYF. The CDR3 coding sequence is TGTGCCAGCAGCTCCGAGGGGGGCTACGAGCAGTACTTC.

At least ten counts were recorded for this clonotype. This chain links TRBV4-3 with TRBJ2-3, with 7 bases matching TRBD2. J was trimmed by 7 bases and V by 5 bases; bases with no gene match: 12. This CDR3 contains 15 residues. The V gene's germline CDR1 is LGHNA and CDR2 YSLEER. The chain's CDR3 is CASSAGLSTTNTQYF. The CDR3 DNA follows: TGCGCCAGCAGCGCGGGACTATCCACTACTAATACGCAGTATTTT.

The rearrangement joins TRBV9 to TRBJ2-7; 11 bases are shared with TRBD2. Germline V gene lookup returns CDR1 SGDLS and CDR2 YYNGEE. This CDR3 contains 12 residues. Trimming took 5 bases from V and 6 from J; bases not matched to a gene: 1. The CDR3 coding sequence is TGTGCCAGCAGTGGACTAGCGGGCGAGCAGTACTTC. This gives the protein CASSGLAGEQYF.